Described below is a single T cell receptor beta chain sequence and its context. Its antigen is currently unknown. The sample comes from a study of PD-1 blockade in classical Hodgkin lymphoma. Study overall: It was nivolumab at 3 mg/kg, given intravenously every 2 weeks, that patients received.

Study findings and constraints: While CD8+ TCR diversity did not rise significantly by C4D1, CD4+ TCR diversity did. Newly diagnosed patients had diversity similar to the baseline diversity of complete responders. Those patients who began receiving nivolumab less than 1 year after ASCT had lower diversity, and they were excluded.

CDR1 and CDR2 (germline): MNHNS, SASEGT. The V end was cut by 2 bases, the J end by 0 bases, with 8 bases between. CDR3 size: 15 residues. Sequenced by immunoSEQ multiplex PCR; TCRdb stores in-frame clones only, minus some. This table has just under 45,000 clones, roughly 78% appearing once. Relapse was seen in all patients after autologous stem cell transplantation, and brentuximab vedotin exposure was variable. This specimen consisted of peripheral blood mononuclear cells (PBMCs), obtained before the second cycle of nivolumab. This sequence originates from a human donor with classical Hodgkin lymphoma. V usage is TRBV6-1 and J usage is TRBJ1-5; tentatively, D is TRBD1 (5 bases). The CDR3 sequence is CASSESRDSNQPQHF. Written as DNA, the CDR3 is TGTGCCAGCAGTGAAAGCAGGGATAGCAATCAGCCCCAGCATTTT.